The next 22 T cell receptor beta chains were all read from a single sample in a study of blood T cells in healthy people across ages. It was with a sample-barcoded 5' primer and a J-beta primer mix that a second PCR of roughly 7 to 12 cycles was run. TCRdb ran MiXCR on the 5' RACE reads and lists one entry per CDR3 protein. The sample has 950,000 to 1,200,000 distinct CDR3 sequences; more than 30% are singletons. The sequencing input was blood. Receptors originate from a man younger than 35 in good health.

CDR3 sequence reads: CASSPLDKLHFYGYTF. CDR3 sequence (DNA): TGTGCCAGCAGCCCCCTAGATAAGCTTCACTTCTATGGCTACACCTTC. The chain employs TRBV7-9 and TRBJ1-2; D gene uncertain. The CDR3 consists of 16 residues. Germline V gene sequence: CDR1 SEHNR, CDR2 FQNEAQ (reference sequence). V was cut by 5 bases and J by 4 bases, with 20 bases left in between.

This clonotype came up many times. This chain links TRBV13 with TRBJ2-1; D not resolved. The V and J ends lost 4 bases and 8 bases respectively, with 9 bases between them. The CDR3 runs 12 residues. Germline CDR1 PRHDT, CDR2 FYEKMQ (reference sequence). The CDR3 is CASSSEMDEQFF. The CDR3 bases are TGTGCCAGCAGCTCTGAGATGGATGAGCAGTTCTTC. Complete variable domain (other parts from reference TRBV13 and TRBJ2-1): AAGVIQSPRHLIKEKRETATLKCYPIPRHDTVYWYQQGPGQDPQFLISFYEKMQSDKGSIPDRFSAQQFSDYHSELNMSSLELGDSALYFCASSSEMDEQFFGPGTRLTVL.

V and J are TRBV12-3 or TRBV12-4 and TRBJ1-2; D possibly corresponds to TRBD1 (6 bases). V was pared by 2 bases and J by 8 bases, with 12 bases between. This CDR3 is 13 amino acids long. CDR3 nucleotide sequence: TGTGCCAGCAGTTTAAGTCCAGGGGACGGCTACACCTTC. Its translation: CASSLSPGDGYTF.

The chain has TRBV7-3 and TRBJ2-7; 8 bases map to TRBD2. With 5 bases clipped from V and 7 bases from J, the junction kept 10 bases outside the gene matches. The CDR3 contains 14 residues. Germline CDR1 SGHTA, CDR2 FQGTGA. In nucleotides, the CDR3 is TGTGCCAGCAGCCGTAGCGGACTAGCCAATGAGCAGTACTTC. The encoded protein is CASSRSGLANEQYF.

This clonotype was found a few times. The gene calls are TRBV11-2 and TRBJ2-3; D perhaps matches TRBD1 (5 bases). This CDR3 is 16 amino acids long. CDR1 is SGHAT, CDR2 FQNNGV, per germline. Trimming removed 1 base at V and 6 bases at J, with 17 bases between. The DNA for the CDR3 is TGTGCCAGCAGCTTAGTTTTAGGGGCTACTCTCGATACGCAGTATTTT. Translated: CASSLVLGATLDTQYF.

The rearrangement links TRBV20-1 to TRBJ2-3; D is perhaps TRBD2 (6 bases). Trimming took off 2 bases at V and 0 bases at J, with 12 bases between the two ends. The CDR3 sequence is 15 residues long. Germline lookup yields CDR1 DFQATT and CDR2 SNEGSKA (reference sequence). CDR3 amino acids: CSARWGTGSTDTQYF. CDR3 in DNA: TGCAGTGCTAGATGGGGGACTGGGAGCACAGATACGCAGTATTTT.

The gene calls are TRBV11-2 and TRBJ2-4; 11 positions match TRBD1. Germline CDR1 is SGHAT and CDR2 is FQNNGV. The CDR3 has 15 residues. J gave up 8 bases and V 0 bases, and 3 bases lay outside the gene matches. CDR3 DNA: TGTGCCAGCAGCTTAGAGGGACAGGGGGGGGACATTCAGTACTTC. Translation gives CASSLEGQGGDIQYF.

A note on this clonotype: At one of its ends the junction is not consistent with the germline gene, which may arise from a read error. The chain uses TRBV19 and TRBJ2-3; D may be TRBD1 or TRBD2 (5 bases each). There are 15 residues in the CDR3. The germline V gene encodes CDR1 LNHDA and CDR2 SQIVND (reference sequence). CDR3 residues: CASTPSGRGTDTRYF. CDR3 DNA sequence: TGTGCCAGTACCCCATCAGGGAGAGGCACAGATACGCGGTATTTT.

This rearrangement joins TRBV6-2 or TRBV6-3 to TRBJ2-7, with D perhaps assigned TRBD1 or TRBD2 (7 bases each). Trimming stripped 6 bases from V and 3 bases from J, with 15 bases between. Germline loops: CDR1 MNHEY, CDR2 SVGEGT. The CDR3 is made up of 14 amino acids. CDR3 DNA sequence: TGTGCCAGCAGACCAGGGGGGGCGGTCTACGAGCAGTACTTC. Translated: CASRPGGAVYEQYF.

This clonotype was counted ten times or more. The chain couples TRBV5-1 to TRBJ1-2; the D gene is possibly TRBD1 (6 bases). CDR1 and CDR2 (germline): SGHRS, YFSETQ. Trimming pared 4 bases from V and 2 bases from J, leaving 12 bases between. This CDR3 contains 14 residues. CDR3 sequence: CASSPDRINYGYTF. The CDR3 nucleotides are TGCGCCAGCAGCCCCGACAGGATCAACTATGGCTACACCTTC.

This clonotype has a handful of counts. J is TRBJ1-4 and V is TRBV2; no clear D gene. This CDR3 comprises 13 residues. V was trimmed by 8 bases and J by 5 bases, leaving 12 bases between them. CDR1 is SNHLY and CDR2 is FYNNEI in the germline V gene. The CDR3 region is CASFRAVNEKLFF. CDR3 DNA: TGTGCCAGCTTCCGGGCCGTCAATGAAAAACTGTTTTTT.

The chain is built from TRBV6-5 and TRBJ1-4; D is perhaps TRBD1 (6 bases). Germline V CDR1 and CDR2: MNHEY, SVGAGI. The CDR3 runs 15 residues. Between the trimmed V and J ends, which lost 2 bases and 3 bases, there was a span of 10 bases. The CDR3 coding sequence is TGTGCCAGCAGTTACGGGGGGGCGGCTAATGAAAAACTGTTTTTT. This encodes CASSYGGAANEKLFF.

This sequence joins TRBV6-1 and TRBJ2-2; TRBD2 matches 8 bases. Germline V gene lookup returns CDR1 MNHNS and CDR2 SASEGT. V gave up 7 bases and J gave up 3 bases; unmatched junction bases: 10. This CDR3 has 16 residues. In DNA, the CDR3 is TGTGCCAGCAAGGAGGTAGCGGGGACGGACACCGGGGAGCTGTTTTTT. Residues: CASKEVAGTDTGELFF.

In regard to this clonotype: Sequence at one end of the junction differs from germline and may be a read error. V gene TRBV9 combines with J gene TRBJ2-6; D is tentatively TRBD1 or TRBD2 (5 bases each). CDR1 is SGDLS and CDR2 is YYNGEE in the germline V gene. The CDR3 is 14 amino acids. CDR3 in DNA: TGTGCCAGCAGCGTGGGGGTTGGGACCAACGTCCTGACTTTC. It codes for CASSVGVGTNVLTF.

The chain couples TRBV27 to TRBJ2-3; tentative D call: TRBD2 (5 bases). Germline CDR1 reads MNHEY; CDR2 reads SMNVEV (reference sequence). The CDR3 extends over 14 amino acids. The V and J ends lost 6 bases and 2 bases respectively, with 12 bases between them. Here the CDR3 DNA reads TGTGCCAGCAGCCCTTCGGGGAACACAGATACGCAGTATTTT. This sequence encodes CASSPSGNTDTQYF.

Points on this clonotype: One junction end does not reproduce the germline sequence, and a read error may be involved. The J gene is TRBJ2-5, the V gene TRBV7-2, with TRBD2 matching over 7 bases. The germline gives CDR1 SGHTA, CDR2 FQGNSA. CDR3 size: 15 residues. The CDR3 loop is CASSLTTSWLETLYF. In nucleotides, the CDR3 is TGTGCCAGCAGCTTAACGACTAGCTGGTTGGAGACCCTGTACTTC. Drawing the rest from reference TRBV7-2 and TRBJ2-5, the complete variable domain is GAGVSQSPSNKVTEKGKDVELRCDPISGHTALYWYRQSLGQGLEFLIYFQGNSAPDKSGLPSDRFSAERTGGSVSTLTIQRTQQEDSAVYLCASSLTTSWLETLYFGPGTRLLVL.

This clonotype was seen more than once but under ten times. The chain uses TRBV5-1 and TRBJ2-7; D is unclear. The CDR3 contains 15 residues. CDR1 is SGHRS and CDR2 is YFSETQ in the germline V gene. V lost 0 bases to trimming and J lost 0 bases, with 10 bases between them. In DNA, the CDR3 is TGCGCCAGCAGCTTGGGCGCTGATGGCTCCTACGAGCAGTACTTC. Translating gives CASSLGADGSYEQYF.

This clonotype has a count of ten or more. The chain is built from TRBV10-3 and TRBJ1-2; D may be TRBD1 (6 bases). CDR3 size: 18 residues. V was trimmed by 0 bases and J by 7 bases, leaving 24 bases between them. The germline V gene encodes CDR1 ENHRY and CDR2 SYGVKD. The CDR3 DNA is TGTGCCATCAGTGAGTCAAAAGGACAGACTACGCCTTATAGTGGCTACACCTTC. Residues: CAISESKGQTTPYSGYTF.

The chain carries TRBV6-5 and TRBJ2-1; TRBD1 matches at 9 bases. V lost 6 bases to trimming and J lost 0 bases; unmatched junction nucleotides: 6. The germline CDR1 and CDR2 sequences are MNHEY and SVGAGI. CDR3 length equals 16 residues. CDR3 nucleotide sequence: TGTGCCAGCAGGAGGACAGGGGTCAGCTCCTACAATGAGCAGTTCTTC. Residues: CASRRTGVSSYNEQFF.

This clonotype was counted only a few times. This chain joins TRBV7-3 and TRBJ2-5; D is perhaps TRBD1 or TRBD2 (5 bases each). Looked up from germline, CDR1 is SGHTA and CDR2 is FQGTGA. This CDR3 spans 16 amino acids. Trimming left V 2 bases short and J 5 bases short, with 18 bases between. The CDR3 DNA is TGTGCCAGCAGCTTACACTCAGGCCCAGGGACGGAGACCCAGTACTTC. It yields the protein CASSLHSGPGTETQYF.

The rearrangement links TRBV6-6 to TRBJ2-5; D gene unclear. The CDR3 is made up of 12 amino acids. Trimming removed 2 bases from V and 3 bases from J, with 4 bases in between. Germline V lookup: CDR1 MNHNY, CDR2 SVGAGI (reference sequence). CDR3 in DNA: TGTGCCAGCAGTTACAGCGAAGAGACCCAGTACTTC. Encoded protein: CASSYSEETQYF.

The chain joins TRBV6-2 or TRBV6-3 to TRBJ1-2, with D unresolved. The CDR3 loop spans 16 amino acids. Germline V gene data show CDR1 as MNHEY and CDR2 as SVGEGT. V lost 5 bases and J lost 2, with 18 bases in between. CDR3 in DNA: TGTGCCAGCAGTCCAACAACACCGGCAGAGAACTATGGCTACACCTTC. The encoded protein is CASSPTTPAENYGYTF.